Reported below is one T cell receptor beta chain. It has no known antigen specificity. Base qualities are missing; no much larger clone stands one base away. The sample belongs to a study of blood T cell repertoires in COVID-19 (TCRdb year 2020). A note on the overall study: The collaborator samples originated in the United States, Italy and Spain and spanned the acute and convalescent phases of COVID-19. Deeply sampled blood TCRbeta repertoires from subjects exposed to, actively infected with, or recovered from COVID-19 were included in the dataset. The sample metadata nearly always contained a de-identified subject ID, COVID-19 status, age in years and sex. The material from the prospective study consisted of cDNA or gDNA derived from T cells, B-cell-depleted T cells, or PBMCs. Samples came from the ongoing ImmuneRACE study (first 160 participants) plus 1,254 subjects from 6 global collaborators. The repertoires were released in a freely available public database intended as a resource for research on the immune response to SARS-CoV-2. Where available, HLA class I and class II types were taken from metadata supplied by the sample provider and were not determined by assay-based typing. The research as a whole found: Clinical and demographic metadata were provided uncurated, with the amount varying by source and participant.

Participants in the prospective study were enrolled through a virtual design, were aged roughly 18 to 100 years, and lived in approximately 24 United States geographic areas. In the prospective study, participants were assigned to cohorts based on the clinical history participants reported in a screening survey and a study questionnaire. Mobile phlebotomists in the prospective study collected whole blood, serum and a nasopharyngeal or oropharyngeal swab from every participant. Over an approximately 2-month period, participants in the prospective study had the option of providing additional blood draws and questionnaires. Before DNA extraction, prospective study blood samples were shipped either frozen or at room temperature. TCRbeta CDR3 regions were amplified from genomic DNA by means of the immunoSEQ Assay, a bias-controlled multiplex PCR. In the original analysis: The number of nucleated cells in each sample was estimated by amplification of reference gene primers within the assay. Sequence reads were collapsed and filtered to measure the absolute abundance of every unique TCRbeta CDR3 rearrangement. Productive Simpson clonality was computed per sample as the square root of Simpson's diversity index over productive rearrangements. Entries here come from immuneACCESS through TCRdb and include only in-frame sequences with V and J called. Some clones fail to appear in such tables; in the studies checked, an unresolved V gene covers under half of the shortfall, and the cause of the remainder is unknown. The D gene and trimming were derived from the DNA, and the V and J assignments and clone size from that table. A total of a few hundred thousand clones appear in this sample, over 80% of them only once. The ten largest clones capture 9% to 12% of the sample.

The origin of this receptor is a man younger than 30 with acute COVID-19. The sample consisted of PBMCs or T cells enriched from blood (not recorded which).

This receptor carries the CDR3 CASSRDTYQPQHF. The bases read TGTGCCAGCAGCCGGGACACCTATCAGCCCCAGCATTTT. The chain uses TRBV6-4 and TRBJ1-5; matching of 6 bases hints at TRBD1 as the D gene. The germline V gene provides CDR1 MRHNA and CDR2 SNTAGT. Between the V and J ends, shortened by 6 bases and 5 bases respectively, the junction contains 11 bases. Counted from cysteine to phenylalanine, this CDR3 has 13 amino acids. The only DNA kept is the CDR3, 39 bases in frame from the first base.